The 13 T cell receptor beta chains reported below all come from one sample, sequenced in a study of blood T cell repertoires in COVID-19. Using immunoSEQ multiplex PCR, the repertoire was profiled, and TCRdb retains in-frame clones only, with some absent. The top ten hold under 0.7% of the sample, which has under 200,000 clones, around 84% seen once. Sequencing was done on a sample of peripheral blood. These receptor sequences come from a man in his sixties with COVID-19, enrolled during active disease.

A few counts support this clone. The gene calls are TRBV29-1 and TRBJ1-2, with 7 nucleotides matching TRBD1. V shed 4 bases and J 0 bases; nucleotides not matched to a gene: 8. This CDR3 is 15 amino acids long. Germline V lookup: CDR1 SQVTM, CDR2 ANQGSEA. The CDR3, as DNA: TGCAGCGTTGGAATCCCGGGACAGTCTAACTATGGCTACACCTTC. This sequence encodes CSVGIPGQSNYGYTF.

The chain links TRBV7-2 to TRBJ1-2; tentatively, D is TRBD1 (5 bases). Germline values: CDR1 SGHTA, CDR2 FQGNSA. This CDR3 has 12 amino acids. Trimming took 6 bases from V and 3 from J, leaving 8 bases between them. CDR3: CASRGVYYGYTF. Written as DNA, the CDR3 is TGTGCCAGCAGAGGGGTATACTATGGCTACACCTTC.

J is TRBJ2-3 and V is TRBV7-2; D is ambiguous. This CDR3 comprises 13 residues. V lost 5 bases and J 6 bases, leaving 12 bases between the germline ends. Per germline, CDR1 SGHTA and CDR2 FQGNSA. As DNA, the CDR3 is TGTGCCAGCAGCCCCCAGAGGCGGGATACGCAGTATTTT. This encodes CASSPQRRDTQYF. The variable domain in full, completed from reference TRBV7-2 and TRBJ2-3, reads GAGVSQSPSNKVTEKGKDVELRCDPISGHTALYWYRQSLGQGLEFLIYFQGNSAPDKSGLPSDRFSAERTGGSVSTLTIQRTQQEDSAVYLCASSPQRRDTQYFGPGTRLTVL.

This chain joins TRBV20-1 and TRBJ1-2; no clear D. The CDR3 consists of 8 residues. Germline lookup yields CDR1 DFQATT and CDR2 SNEGSKA (reference sequence). CDR3 DNA: TGCAGCATACAGTCCTACACCTTC. This encodes CSIQSYTF.

The genes are TRBV28 and TRBJ1-5; D is ambiguous. The V gene lost 2 bases and the J gene lost 7 bases, with 18 bases spanning the gap. The CDR3 contains 16 residues. Germline V gene data show CDR1 as MDHEN and CDR2 as SYDVKM. For the CDR3, the DNA is TGTGCCAGCAGTTTACCCAAGTCCATTGTCGGGCAGCCCCAGCATTTT. It specifies CASSLPKSIVGQPQHF.

V usage is TRBV7-9 and J usage is TRBJ1-4; no definite D call. V lost 5 bases and J 3 bases, leaving 13 bases between the germline ends. Germline values: CDR1 SEHNR, CDR2 FQNEAQ (reference sequence). The CDR3 has 15 residues. In DNA, the CDR3 is TGTGCCAGCAGCCCCGGGGAGGGTCCTAATGAAAAACTGTTTTTT. Translation gives CASSPGEGPNEKLFF.

V is TRBV10-2 and J is TRBJ2-5; D uncertain. The V end lost 3 bases, the J end lost 4 bases, and 6 bases lay between the germline ends. CDR3 length: 12 residues. Germline values: CDR1 WSHSY, CDR2 SAAADI. CDR3 in amino acids: CASSEHRETQYF. In DNA, the CDR3 is TGCGCCAGCAGTGAACATCGAGAGACCCAGTACTTC.

The chain couples TRBV12-3 or TRBV12-4 to TRBJ2-1; no clear D gene. The CDR3 has 11 residues. The V gene lost 3 bases and the J gene lost 15 bases, with 12 bases spanning the gap. CDR3 coding DNA: TGTGCCAGCAGTTTTGCCTCCTTGGCGTTCTTC. Amino acid sequence: CASSFASLAFF.

The chain has TRBV5-1 and TRBJ2-2, with D perhaps matching TRBD2 (6 bases). The CDR3 length is 15 residues. Trimming stripped 4 bases from V and 0 bases from J, with 10 bases between. The germline CDR1 and CDR2 sequences are SGHRS and YFSETQ. The CDR3 is CASSQGLPNTGELFF. The CDR3 coding sequence is TGCGCCAGCAGCCAGGGACTGCCGAACACCGGGGAGCTGTTTTTT.

This chain uses TRBV4-1 with TRBJ2-3, with 7 bases lining up with TRBD2. The CDR3 runs to 18 residues. The trim removed 1 base at V and 3 bases at J, leaving 13 bases unmatched. CDR1 and CDR2 from the germline V gene are MGHRA and YSYEKL. The CDR3 nucleotides are TGCGCCAGCAGCCAAGTAGGGGCGGCAGGGAGGGAAACAGATACGCAGTATTTT. Amino acid sequence: CASSQVGAAGRETDTQYF.

This CDR3 reads CASSATRLLEQYF. CDR3 bases: TGTGCCAGTAGTGCGACTAGGCTGCTCGAGCAGTACTTC. This chain joins TRBV19 and TRBJ2-7; a possible D gene is TRBD2 (6 bases). Germline CDR1 and CDR2: LNHDA and SQIVND (reference sequence). CDR3 length: 13 amino acids. V lost 5 bases and J 6 bases, leaving 14 bases between the germline ends.

The V call is TRBV9, the J call TRBJ2-5, with TRBD1 matching over 8 bases. The trim removed 4 bases at V and 4 bases at J, leaving 12 bases unmatched. The CDR3 runs to 16 residues. Germline V CDR1 and CDR2: SGDLS, YYNGEE. CDR3 sequence: CASSPLGQGSSETQYF. The CDR3 DNA is TGTGCCAGCAGCCCCTTAGGACAGGGTAGCTCAGAGACCCAGTACTTC.

The rearrangement links TRBV24-1 to TRBJ2-1, with no clear D. The V gene lost 7 bases and the J gene lost 6 bases, with 12 bases spanning the gap. There are 13 residues in the CDR3. In germline, CDR1 is KGHDR, CDR2 SFDVKD. The CDR3 DNA is TGTGCCACCAGGCCATCCGGTGGCAATGAGCAGTTCTTC. It codes for CATRPSGGNEQFF.